The 5 T cell receptor beta chains presented below share a single source sample, sequenced in a study of OX40 agonist ivuxolimab in advanced cancers. Produced via immunoSEQ multiplex PCR; TCRdb's table is partial and in-frame only. Here the sample spans 35,000 or so clones, roughly 72% being singletons. The source was CD4+ or CD8+ T cells sorted from blood, collected in a trial of the OX40 agonist ivuxolimab. The source is an adult with an advanced solid tumor such as melanoma, head and neck, liver or kidney cancer.

V usage is TRBV5-6 and J usage is TRBJ2-7; either TRBD1 or TRBD2 may fit D (5 bases each). Trimming cost V 3 bases and J 0 bases, with 13 bases left between them. CDR3 size: 15 residues. Germline loops: CDR1 SGHDT, CDR2 YYEEEE. The CDR3 loop is CASSWWGTSSYEQYV. For the CDR3, the DNA is TGTGCCAGCAGCTGGTGGGGGACCAGCTCCTACGAGCAGTACGTC.

This rearrangement joins TRBV5-4 to TRBJ1-2; tentatively, D is TRBD1 (6 bases). CDR1 is SGHNT, CDR2 YYREEE, per germline (reference sequence). V dropped 2 bases and J dropped 8 bases, with 13 bases sitting between them. This CDR3 has 13 amino acids. The CDR3: CASSLRRTVGYTF. The CDR3 DNA is TGTGCCAGCAGCTTACGGCGGACAGTCGGCTACACCTTC.

V gene TRBV27 combines with J gene TRBJ1-3; TRBD1 matches at 11 bases. After removal of 8 bases from V and 1 base from J, the junction contained 19 bases not matched to a gene. The CDR3 has 20 amino acids. Germline values: CDR1 MNHEY, CDR2 SMNVEV (reference sequence). CDR3 nucleotides: TGTGCCAGCCCCACGATTCCCGGGACAGGGGGTTTGCCTTCTGGAAACACCATATATTTT. It specifies CASPTIPGTGGLPSGNTIYF.

This chain uses TRBV19 with TRBJ2-7; the match to TRBD1 covers 10 bases. Trimming took 5 bases from V and 3 from J; bases not matched to a gene: 1. Germline V CDR1 and CDR2: LNHDA, SQIVND (reference sequence). The CDR3 has 13 amino acids. CDR3 in DNA: TGTGCCAGTAGTTGGACAGGGGGCTACGAGCAGTACTTC. Its protein product is CASSWTGGYEQYF. Complete variable domain (other parts from reference TRBV19 and TRBJ2-7): DGGITQSPKYLFRKEGQNVTLSCEQNLNHDAMYWYRQDPGQGLRLIYYSQIVNDFQKGDIAEGYSVSREKKESFPLTVTSAQKNPTAFYLCASSWTGGYEQYFGPGTRLTVT.

J is TRBJ1-1 and V is TRBV25-1; 8 bases map to TRBD1. Per germline, CDR1 MGHDK and CDR2 SYGVNS. V was clipped by 6 bases and J by 6 bases; unmatched bases: 9. This CDR3 has 14 amino acids. CDR3 sequence reads: CASRETGEGSEAFF. The CDR3 bases are TGTGCCAGCAGGGAGACAGGGGAGGGGTCTGAAGCTTTCTTT. The full variable domain, in which reference TRBV25-1 and TRBJ1-1 provide the parts outside the CDR3, is EADIYQTPRYLVIGTGKKITLECSQTMGHDKMYWYQQDPGMELHLIHYSYGVNSTEKGDLSSESTVSRIRTEHFPLTLESARPSHTSQYLCASRETGEGSEAFFGQGTRLTVV.